The 14 T cell receptor beta chains in this list originate from one sample, sequenced in a study of blood T cell repertoires in COVID-19. Method: immunoSEQ multiplex PCR; TCRdb's copy keeps in-frame clones and lacks some. The table has 180,000 or so clones, roughly nine tenths seen once; the top ten hold about 0.98%. Sequencing was performed on peripheral blood. The receptor source for this set is a man aged 18 to 30 with acute or convalescent COVID-19.

This clone has just one count. J is TRBJ2-7 and V is TRBV12-3 or TRBV12-4; possible D gene TRBD2, 5 bases. The CDR3 runs to 13 residues. The V gene lost 2 bases and the J gene lost 3 bases, with 8 bases spanning the gap. The CDR3 region has the DNA TGTGCCAGCAGTTTAACCGGGGACTACGAGCAGTACTTC. This translates into CASSLTGDYEQYF.

This clone was counted a single time. V usage is TRBV28 and J usage is TRBJ1-5, with a possible D match to TRBD1 (5 bases). Trimming took 7 bases from V and 1 from J, leaving 20 bases between them. The CDR3 is 17 amino acids. The germline CDR1 and CDR2 sequences are MDHEN and SYDVKM. The CDR3 region has the DNA TGTGCCAGCAAAGGTCCAGGGTGGATTATGAGCAATCAGCCCCAGCATTTT. Its protein is CASKGPGWIMSNQPQHF.

The CDR3 nucleotides are TGTGCCAGCAGCTCCCTTAGGGGGGGGGCCCCCGAGGAGACCCAGTACTTC. Its protein is CASSSLRGGAPEETQYF. The chain is built from TRBV7-9 and TRBJ2-5; tentatively, D is TRBD2 (7 bases). The CDR3 runs to 17 residues. Trimming took off 4 bases at V and 5 bases at J, with 23 bases between the two ends. Germline V gene data show CDR1 as SEHNR and CDR2 as FQNEAQ (reference sequence).

The chain carries TRBV6-1 and TRBJ1-3, with 8 bases matching TRBD1. The CDR3 extends over 17 amino acids. Germline CDR1 and CDR2: MNHNS and SASEGT. J lost 3 bases, V lost 3 bases, and 10 bases had no gene match. The CDR3 nucleotides are TGTGCCAGCAGTGACCCCGGGCAGGGGGCCTTTGGAAACACCATATATTTT. Its translation: CASSDPGQGAFGNTIYF.

This sequence joins TRBV25-1 and TRBJ2-3, with D possibly matching TRBD2 (5 bases). CDR1 and CDR2 (germline): MGHDK, SYGVNS. The V gene lost 3 bases and the J gene lost 8 bases, with 12 bases spanning the gap. The CDR3 is 13 residues long. Written as DNA, the CDR3 is TGTGCCAGCAGTGAGTCGGGGATAGGTACGCAGTATTTT. Protein sequence: CASSESGIGTQYF.

The rearrangement uses TRBV6-1 and TRBJ2-7; 8 bases line up with TRBD2. V lost 1 base and J lost 3; bases outside the gene matches: 5. The CDR3 is 15 residues long. The germline CDR1 and CDR2 sequences are MNHNS and SASEGT. CDR3: CASSEGAGGFYEQYV. CDR3 bases: TGTGCCAGCAGTGAAGGGGCGGGGGGATTCTACGAGCAGTACGTC.

This clone appeared once. The gene calls are TRBV25-1 and TRBJ1-2, with D perhaps TRBD1 (5 bases). The CDR3 runs to 14 residues. V was cut by 2 bases and J by 4 bases, with 11 bases left in between. Germline lookup yields CDR1 MGHDK and CDR2 SYGVNS. The CDR3 region has the DNA TGTGCCAGCAGTGAAGACAGATTTGCCTATGGCTACACCTTC. This sequence encodes CASSEDRFAYGYTF.

The V gene is TRBV11-1, the J gene TRBJ2-7; the match to TRBD2 covers 8 bases. Trimming at V came to 6 bases and at J to 6 bases, leaving 4 bases not matched to a gene. Germline CDR1 is SGHAT and CDR2 is FQDESV (reference sequence). The CDR3 sequence is 12 residues long. The CDR3 nucleotides read TGTGCCAGCAGTTACGCGGGGGGCGAGCAGTACGTC. This gives the protein CASSYAGGEQYV.

The chain has TRBV19 and TRBJ1-5, with 9 bases aligning to TRBD1. The CDR3 is made up of 14 amino acids. V trimming: 9 bases; J trimming: 1 base; junction bases outside the gene matches: 4. From germline, CDR1 is LNHDA and CDR2 SQIVND (reference sequence). The CDR3 loop is CASTGQGSNQPQHF. The CDR3 region has the DNA TGTGCCAGCACGGGACAGGGAAGCAATCAGCCCCAGCATTTT.

This chain connects TRBV14 to TRBJ1-1; 10 bases map to TRBD1. V was clipped by 5 bases and J by 1 base; unmatched bases: 7. Germline V CDR1 and CDR2: SGHDN, FVKESK. This CDR3 has 16 residues. The CDR3 sequence: CASSASTGGGNTEAFF. CDR3 nucleotide sequence: TGTGCCAGCAGCGCGTCGACAGGGGGCGGGAACACTGAAGCTTTCTTT.

The rearrangement links TRBV12-3 or TRBV12-4 to TRBJ1-2, with D possibly TRBD1 on 5 matching bases. Trimming pared 6 bases from V and 6 bases from J, leaving 14 bases between. This CDR3 region has 13 residues. The CDR3 is CASSQRGRDGYTF. CDR3 sequence (DNA): TGTGCCAGCAGCCAACGGGGGAGGGATGGCTACACCTTC.

The V call is TRBV5-5, the J call TRBJ2-7; no definite D call. Germline CDR1 is SGHKS and CDR2 is YYEKEE (reference sequence). CDR3 size: 15 residues. V lost 0 bases and J lost 3, with 13 bases in between. The CDR3, as DNA: TGTGCCAGCAGCTTGGCCCATGTTTCCGGCTACGAGCAGTACGTC. This encodes CASSLAHVSGYEQYV.

The chain carries TRBV7-2 and TRBJ1-2; maybe TRBD1 (5 bases). V was clipped by 3 bases and J by 4 bases, with 9 bases between them. CDR1 and CDR2 from the germline V gene are SGHTA and FQGNSA. The CDR3 length is 13 residues. The CDR3 coding sequence is TGTGCCAGCAGCTTGGACACCCCCTATGGCTACACCTTC. This gives the protein CASSLDTPYGYTF. The complete variable domain, with remaining parts taken from reference TRBV7-2 and TRBJ1-2, reads GAGVSQSPSNKVTEKGKDVELRCDPISGHTALYWYRQSLGQGLEFLIYFQGNSAPDKSGLPSDRFSAERTGGSVSTLTIQRTQQEDSAVYLCASSLDTPYGYTFGSGTRLTVV.

In its sample, this clone was seen once. The V gene is TRBV5-4, the J gene TRBJ2-1; 15 bases align to TRBD2. Germline assignment: CDR1 SGHNT and CDR2 YYREEE (reference sequence). The CDR3 runs to 20 residues. V dropped 4 bases and J dropped 4; count of bases not matched to a gene: 15. The DNA of the CDR3 is TGTGCCAGCAGCCCCCGCCCTGGGACTAGCGGGGGGTACCGTTACAATGAGCAGTTCTTC. Translation: CASSPRPGTSGGYRYNEQFF.